This T cell receptor beta chain was captured in a study of T cell repertoires in cytomegalovirus infection. This clonotype was picked up a small number of times. Its antigen is undetermined. Whole-study results and caveats: Cumulative public TCR beta family frequency identified carriers of CMV plus the relevant HLA.

This CDR3 region has 12 residues. The germline V gene has CDR1 MNHNY and CDR2 SVGAGI (reference sequence). V gave up 0 bases and J gave up 3 bases, with 2 bases separating them. Each CDR3 protein is one row after TCRdb ran MiXCR on the reads. The table has 27,000 or so distinct CDR3 sequences, over 15% seen once. This clonotype was sampled from a human donor in good health (CMV status not recorded). Some clones in this sample may be carry-over from other donors' samples. The source was CD8+ T cells from cultured PBMCs, collected from culture after CMV antigen stimulation. The V and J genes are TRBV6-6 and TRBJ1-1; D ambiguous. The CDR3 DNA reads as TGTGCCAGCAGTTACTCGGACACTGAAGCTTTCTTT. Its translation: CASSYSDTEAFF.